The 18 T cell receptor beta chains presented below share a single source sample, sequenced in a study of shared clonotypes between healthy human individuals. Positively selected for CCR7, the CD45RO-negative cells used as naive CD8 cells excluded terminally differentiated effector memory CD45RA+ cells. The data were produced by immunoSEQ multiplex PCR, yet TCRdb's version contains in-frame clones alone and is incomplete. The sample gives about 2.1 million clones, about 93% of which show up once; approximately 1.7% is in the top ten. Sequencing was done on a sample of naive CD8+ T cells from PBMCs. Receptors originate from a man aged 18 to 30 in good health. Some clones in this sample may be carry-over from other donors' samples.

The rearrangement links TRBV9 to TRBJ1-2; D not certain. With 3 bases removed from V and 5 bases from J, the gap between germline ends came to 14 bases. The CDR3 runs 14 residues. Germline CDR1 SGDLS, CDR2 YYNGEE. CDR3 in amino acids: CASSETDGGYGYTF. The CDR3 region has the DNA TGTGCCAGCAGCGAGACGGACGGCGGGTATGGCTACACCTTC.

CDR3 residues: CAISPAQGSHQPQHF. The CDR3, as DNA: TGTGCCATCAGCCCGGCACAGGGGAGTCATCAGCCCCAGCATTTT. The V call is TRBV10-3, the J call TRBJ1-5, with TRBD1 matching 7 bases. CDR3 length equals 15 residues. The trim removed 6 bases at V and 5 bases at J, leaving 10 bases unmatched. Germline values: CDR1 ENHRY, CDR2 SYGVKD.

The rearrangement links TRBV10-2 to TRBJ2-2; D possibly corresponds to TRBD1 (5 bases). The CDR3 is 16 residues long. Germline CDR1 WSHSY, CDR2 SAAADI. With 6 bases removed from V and 5 bases from J, the gap between germline ends came to 19 bases. The CDR3 here is CASRQIVGAGTGELFF. The CDR3 DNA reads as TGCGCCAGCAGGCAAATTGTTGGGGCTGGAACCGGGGAGCTGTTTTTT.

The rearrangement joins TRBV29-1 to TRBJ2-3, with D possibly matching TRBD1 (5 bases). CDR3 length: 11 residues. CDR1 is SQVTM, CDR2 ANQGSEA, per germline. With 4 bases removed from V and 8 bases from J, the gap between germline ends came to 10 bases. The CDR3 region is CSVVRGGTQYF. The CDR3 region has the DNA TGCAGCGTTGTAAGGGGTGGTACGCAGTATTTT.

The chain has TRBV7-8 and TRBJ1-1; 7 nucleotides align to TRBD1. V gave up 5 bases and J gave up 1 base; unmatched junction bases: 22. The length of the CDR3 is 20 residues. Germline assignment: CDR1 SGHVS and CDR2 FQNEAQ. The CDR3 loop reads CASSDRQGLGPPYTNTEAFF. CDR3 nucleotide sequence: TGTGCCAGCAGCGACAGACAGGGCTTGGGTCCCCCTTATACGAACACTGAAGCTTTCTTT.

V is TRBV7-9 and J is TRBJ2-7; no firm D call. The CDR3 has 14 residues. Germline V gene sequence: CDR1 SEHNR, CDR2 FQNEAQ (reference sequence). V was clipped by 3 bases and J by 2 bases, with 11 bases between them. The CDR3 region is CASSFPGFPYEQYF. CDR3 nucleotide sequence: TGTGCCAGCAGCTTTCCAGGATTCCCCTACGAGCAGTACTTC. The complete variable domain, with remaining parts taken from reference TRBV7-9 and TRBJ2-7, reads DTGVSQNPRHKITKRGQNVTFRCDPISEHNRLYWYRQTLGQGPEFLTYFQNEAQLEKSRLLSDRFSAERPKGSFSTLEIQRTEQGDSAMYLCASSFPGFPYEQYFGPGTRLTVT.

The gene calls are TRBV15 and TRBJ2-1; 7 bases match TRBD2. From germline, CDR1 is LNHNV and CDR2 YYDKDF (reference sequence). CDR3 length: 17 amino acids. Trimming took 7 bases from V and 0 from J; bases not matched to a gene: 12. CDR3 amino acids: CATNGEGRGSSYNEQFF. CDR3 bases: TGTGCCACCAACGGGGAGGGGCGGGGGAGCTCCTACAATGAGCAGTTCTTC.

The count of this clone is one. The chain uses TRBV5-1 and TRBJ2-1, with D possibly matching TRBD2 (6 bases). The CDR3 totals 13 residues. Germline values: CDR1 SGHRS, CDR2 YFSETQ. The V and J ends lost 3 bases and 6 bases respectively, with 10 bases between them. CDR3 region: CASSWRGPNEQFF. The CDR3 region has the DNA TGCGCCAGCAGCTGGCGGGGCCCCAATGAGCAGTTCTTC. The full variable domain, with the rest looked up from reference TRBV5-1 and TRBJ2-1, is KAGVTQTPRYLIKTRGQQVTLSCSPISGHRSVSWYQQTPGQGLQFLFEYFSETQRNKGNFPGRFSGRQFSNSRSEMNVSTLELGDSALYLCASSWRGPNEQFFGPGTRLTVL.

V usage is TRBV14 and J usage is TRBJ2-7, with 12 bases fitting TRBD2. CDR3 length: 16 amino acids. The germline V gene has CDR1 SGHDN and CDR2 FVKESK. After removal of 5 bases from V and 0 bases from J, the junction contained 5 bases not matched to a gene. The CDR3 sequence: CASSGRTSGISYEQYF. The CDR3 nucleotides read TGTGCCAGCAGCGGTCGGACTAGCGGGATCTCCTACGAGCAGTACTTC.

This clone was observed once. The chain joins TRBV10-3 to TRBJ1-5; D remains ambiguous. The ends were cut back, 3 bases at V and 0 bases at J, with 15 bases in the middle. CDR1 is ENHRY, CDR2 SYGVKD, per germline. The CDR3 loop spans 17 amino acids. CDR3 residues: CAISESSQDLSNQPQHF. Written as DNA, the CDR3 is TGTGCCATCAGTGAATCCAGTCAGGACCTTAGCAATCAGCCCCAGCATTTT.

The chain is built from TRBV10-2 and TRBJ2-7; D could derive from TRBD1 or TRBD2 (6 bases each). V lost 4 bases and J 3 bases, leaving 10 bases between the germline ends. The CDR3 is made up of 13 amino acids. Germline assignment: CDR1 WSHSY and CDR2 SAAADI. The CDR3 DNA follows: TGCGCCAGCAGTGGGGGGGCCCGCTACGAGCAGTACTTC. This sequence encodes CASSGGARYEQYF.

As concerns this clone: Within the sample, other DNA sequences also encode this same CDR3. The genes are TRBV4-2 and TRBJ2-7; D unresolved. V was shortened by 3 bases and J by 4 bases, with 10 bases between the two germline ends. In germline, CDR1 is LGHNA, CDR2 YNFKEQ. This CDR3 region has 13 residues. The CDR3 protein is CASSQETGYEQYF. The CDR3 bases are TGTGCCAGCAGCCAGGAGACTGGTTACGAGCAGTACTTC.

This chain links TRBV6-4 with TRBJ1-2; TRBD1 agrees at 7 bases. The J segment lost 3 bases and the V segment lost 4 bases, leaving 5 bases of the junction unmatched. The CDR3 extends over 14 amino acids. Germline assignment: CDR1 MRHNA and CDR2 SNTAGT. The chain's CDR3 is CASSADRADYGYTF. The CDR3 DNA reads as TGTGCCAGCAGTGCCGACAGGGCTGACTATGGCTACACCTTC.

This clone is a singleton in its sample. The sample contains more than one DNA sequence encoding this CDR3. The chain employs TRBV11-2 and TRBJ2-7; 8 bases are a match to TRBD1. Germline V gene data show CDR1 as SGHAT and CDR2 as FQNNGV. V lost 3 bases and J lost 3; bases outside the gene matches: 7. There are 15 residues in the CDR3. The CDR3, as DNA: TGTGCCAGCAGCTTTGGTACAGGGGGATTCTACGAGCAGTACTTC. It translates to CASSFGTGGFYEQYF.

The CDR3 loop is CASSLTLAGATDTQYF. As DNA, the CDR3 is TGTGCCAGCAGTTTAACGCTAGCGGGAGCAACAGATACGCAGTATTTT. The chain links TRBV28 to TRBJ2-3; 10 nucleotides agree with TRBD2. This CDR3 has 16 residues. Per the germline V gene, CDR1 is MDHEN and CDR2 is SYDVKM. With 2 bases clipped from V and 3 bases from J, the junction kept 5 bases outside the gene matches.

V and J are TRBV5-1 and TRBJ2-2; 8 bases are a match to TRBD2. The trim removed 0 bases at V and 5 bases at J, leaving 6 bases unmatched. CDR1 is SGHRS, CDR2 YFSETQ, per germline. The CDR3 has 16 amino acids. The CDR3 DNA reads TGCGCCAGCAGCTTGGTAAAGCGGGAGAGGACCGGGGAGCTGTTTTTT. Its translation is CASSLVKRERTGELFF.

The CDR3 DNA is TGCGCCAGCAGCTTGGGAAATACAGGGAAACGAGTCTATGGCTACACCTTC. It encodes CASSLGNTGKRVYGYTF. The rearrangement links TRBV5-1 to TRBJ1-2; a weak D match, TRBD1 (6 bases). The CDR3 loop spans 17 amino acids. V was trimmed by 0 bases and J by 4 bases, leaving 19 bases between them. Germline CDR1 and CDR2: SGHRS and YFSETQ.

The chain recombines TRBV9 with TRBJ2-1; no clear D gene. The germline V and J ends were trimmed by 4 bases and 1 base, with 18 bases remaining between them. CDR1 and CDR2 from the germline V gene are SGDLS and YYNGEE. This CDR3 is built from 17 residues. The CDR3: CASSPGGSIFSYNEQFF. CDR3 bases: TGTGCCAGCAGCCCCGGTGGCTCAATATTTTCCTACAATGAGCAGTTCTTC.